These 19 T cell receptor beta chains originate from one sample sequenced in a study of cytomegalovirus exposure and HLA in healthy donors. The primer mix had 60 Vbeta and 13 Jbeta primers. The assay was immunoSEQ multiplex PCR, and TCRdb's table has in-frame clones only and misses some. The sample includes about 120,000 clones, less than 65% of them seen just once. Sequenced sample: PBMCs. The source of these receptors is a man in his forties in good health and CMV-seropositive.

This clone has more than one count but fewer than ten. The rearrangement joins TRBV6-1 to TRBJ1-5; D gene unclear. Trimming shortened V by 4 bases and J by 4 bases, and 8 bases separated the two germline ends. The CDR3 contains 13 residues. Germline V gene lookup returns CDR1 MNHNS and CDR2 SASEGT. CDR3 in DNA: TGTGCCAGCAGTGCGCGGGAGAATCAGCCCCAGCATTTT. As protein: CASSARENQPQHF.

This clone has just a few counts. The V gene is TRBV10-3, the J gene TRBJ1-1, with D hard to call. Germline V gene data show CDR1 as ENHRY and CDR2 as SYGVKD. CDR3 length: 15 amino acids. V lost 0 bases to trimming and J lost 0 bases, with 8 bases between them. The chain's CDR3 is CAISESFGVNTEAFF. The CDR3 DNA follows: TGTGCCATCAGTGAGTCGTTCGGAGTGAACACTGAAGCTTTCTTT.

Here the CDR3 DNA reads TGTGCCAGCAGCCAAGAGCAAGCCCCTCACAATGAGCAGTTCTTC. Its protein is CASSQEQAPHNEQFF. The chain carries TRBV4-2 and TRBJ2-1; no firm D call. Germline V gives CDR1 LGHNA, CDR2 YNFKEQ. The V gene lost 0 bases and the J gene lost 5 bases, with 11 bases spanning the gap. This CDR3 comprises 15 residues.

The genes are TRBV4-2 and TRBJ2-7; D is perhaps TRBD1 (6 bases). Germline CDR1 reads LGHNA; CDR2 reads YNFKEQ. Trimming took 0 bases from V and 3 from J, leaving 9 bases between them. The CDR3 runs 14 residues. In DNA, the CDR3 is TGTGCCAGCAGCCAAGACGAGGGGGACTACGAGCAGTACTTC. Translated: CASSQDEGDYEQYF.

The chain links TRBV4-3 to TRBJ1-2, with 8 bases that match TRBD1. The CDR3 sequence is 15 residues long. Germline V CDR1 and CDR2: LGHNA, YSLEER. V shed 0 bases and J 4 bases; nucleotides not matched to a gene: 4. CDR3 coding DNA: TGCGCCAGCAGCCAAGACCGGACAGGGTTCTATGGCTACACCTTC. Residues: CASSQDRTGFYGYTF.

This chain links TRBV4-3 with TRBJ1-3; possible D gene TRBD1, 5 bases. Looked up from germline, CDR1 is LGHNA and CDR2 is YSLEER. Trimming stripped 1 base from V and 0 bases from J, with 13 bases between. The CDR3 loop spans 17 amino acids. Here the CDR3 DNA reads TGCGCCAGCAGCCAAGGGGGGGACTTGAACTCTGGAAACACCATATATTTT. Its translation: CASSQGGDLNSGNTIYF.

The table lists this clone with a count of one. The V call is TRBV19, the J call TRBJ2-1; TRBD2 is a possible D gene (5 bases). The germline V and J ends were trimmed by 9 bases and 7 bases, with 19 bases remaining between them. Germline V gene lookup returns CDR1 LNHDA and CDR2 SQIVND (reference sequence). The CDR3 consists of 14 residues. The CDR3 loop is CASTDYIGNNEQFF. As DNA, the CDR3 is TGTGCCAGCACAGACTATATAGGGAATAATGAGCAGTTCTTC.

This chain uses TRBV4-1 with TRBJ1-2, with D possibly matching TRBD1 (6 bases). Trimming took off 6 bases at V and 0 bases at J, with 14 bases between the two ends. The CDR3 runs 15 residues. Germline CDR1 reads MGHRA; CDR2 reads YSYEKL. The CDR3 spells CASSPDSFTNYGYTF. The CDR3 DNA follows: TGCGCCAGCAGTCCGGACAGCTTTACTAACTATGGCTACACCTTC.

The CDR3 sequence is CASSITRGTETQYF. As DNA, the CDR3 is TGTGCCAGTAGTATTACCAGGGGCACAGAGACCCAGTACTTC. The chain has TRBV19 and TRBJ2-5; possible D gene TRBD1, 6 bases. Trimming shortened V by 3 bases and J by 4 bases, and 12 bases separated the two germline ends. Germline CDR1 and CDR2: LNHDA and SQIVND (reference sequence). The CDR3 covers 14 residues.

J is TRBJ2-7 and V is TRBV27; TRBD2 aligns across 12 bases. The trim removed 6 bases at V and 5 bases at J, leaving 11 bases unmatched. The CDR3 extends over 16 amino acids. Looked up from germline, CDR1 is MNHEY and CDR2 is SMNVEV (reference sequence). CDR3 in amino acids: CASSSWGLAGGDEQYF. The CDR3 DNA reads TGTGCCAGCAGCTCATGGGGACTAGCGGGCGGCGACGAGCAGTACTTC.

The chain recombines TRBV5-1 with TRBJ2-5; TRBD1 might be the D (6 bases). The CDR3 covers 17 residues. Germline CDR1 and CDR2: SGHRS and YFSETQ. V was clipped by 0 bases and J by 3 bases, with 18 bases between them. This CDR3 reads CASSLAVRGLMEETQYF. The CDR3 nucleotides are TGCGCCAGCAGCTTGGCCGTTAGGGGGTTAATGGAAGAGACCCAGTACTTC.

V usage is TRBV30 and J usage is TRBJ1-1; 7 bases fit TRBD1. CDR1 and CDR2 (germline): GTSNPN, SVGIG (reference sequence). The CDR3 length is 10 residues. V lost 7 bases and J lost 8; bases outside the gene matches: 4. In DNA, the CDR3 is TGTGCCTCATCACAGGGGGAAGCTTTCTTT. Translation gives CASSQGEAFF.

J is TRBJ1-5 and V is TRBV19; perhaps TRBD1 as D (6 bases). V was pared by 3 bases and J by 3 bases, with 18 bases between. Germline V CDR1 and CDR2: LNHDA, SQIVND (reference sequence). The CDR3 sequence is 17 residues long. CDR3 region: CASSIETGTLSNQPQHF. DNA for the CDR3: TGTGCCAGTAGTATCGAAACAGGGACGCTCTCCAATCAGCCCCAGCATTTT. Complete variable domain (other parts from reference TRBV19 and TRBJ1-5): DGGITQSPKYLFRKEGQNVTLSCEQNLNHDAMYWYRQDPGQGLRLIYYSQIVNDFQKGDIAEGYSVSREKKESFPLTVTSAQKNPTAFYLCASSIETGTLSNQPQHFGDGTRLSIL.

The rearrangement joins TRBV6-6 to TRBJ2-5, with 14 positions matching TRBD2. Per germline, CDR1 MNHNY and CDR2 SVGAGI (reference sequence). The CDR3 totals 16 residues. The V segment lost 0 bases and the J segment 9 bases; nucleotides outside the gene matches: 6. The CDR3 loop is CASSYSGLAGAAAQYF. The CDR3 DNA sequence: TGTGCCAGCAGTTACTCGGGACTAGCGGGGGCTGCGGCCCAGTACTTC.

V usage is TRBV6-5 and J usage is TRBJ2-5; 14 nucleotides agree with TRBD2. Germline loops: CDR1 MNHEY, CDR2 SVGAGI. The CDR3 contains 14 residues. V was clipped by 5 bases and J by 11 bases; unmatched bases: 7. The CDR3 nucleotides are TGTGCCAGCAGTAGACCGGGACTAGCGGGAGAGCAGTACTTC. It is translated as CASSRPGLAGEQYF.

The chain links TRBV29-1 to TRBJ2-1; weak D call: TRBD2 (5 bases). With 7 bases removed from V and 8 bases from J, the gap between germline ends came to 15 bases. Looked up from germline, CDR1 is SQVTM and CDR2 is ANQGSEA. This CDR3 contains 12 residues. The CDR3 loop is CSARRPGDEQFF. The CDR3 DNA reads as TGCAGCGCCAGACGCCCCGGGGATGAGCAGTTCTTC.

As concerns this clone: Different DNA sequences within this sample yield the same CDR3. This sequence joins TRBV11-3 and TRBJ1-3; TRBD1 matches 8 bases. Germline-derived CDR1 and CDR2 are SGHNT and YENEEA. This CDR3 contains 14 residues. The J segment lost 2 bases and the V segment lost 9 bases, leaving 6 bases of the junction unmatched. DNA for the CDR3: TGTGCCAGTAGCAGGGGGCCGGCTGGAAACACCATATATTTT. Translation: CASSRGPAGNTIYF.

This chain joins TRBV5-6 and TRBJ2-1; perhaps TRBD1 as D (5 bases). This CDR3 spans 13 amino acids. The V gene's germline CDR1 is SGHDT and CDR2 YYEEEE. The V end lost 4 bases, the J end lost 4 bases, and 9 bases lay between the germline ends. CDR3 coding DNA: TGTGCCAGCAGCACGGCAGGGTACAATGAGCAGTTCTTC. Amino acids: CASSTAGYNEQFF.

The chain employs TRBV7-8 and TRBJ2-5, with D possibly matching TRBD2 (6 bases). V dropped 0 bases and J dropped 0 bases, with 8 bases sitting between them. Germline CDR1 SGHVS, CDR2 FQNEAQ. CDR3 length: 15 residues. Written as DNA, the CDR3 is TGTGCCAGCAGCTTAGCGGGGGGACACCAAGAGACCCAGTACTTC. The encoded protein is CASSLAGGHQETQYF. Complete variable domain (other parts from reference TRBV7-8 and TRBJ2-5): GAGVSQSPRYKVAKRGQDVALRCDPISGHVSLFWYQQALGQGPEFLTYFQNEAQLDKSGLPSDRFFAERPEGSVSTLKIQRTQQEDSAVYLCASSLAGGHQETQYFGPGTRLLVL.